The 3 T cell receptor beta chains below were found in one sample sequenced in a study of blood T cells in healthy people across ages. PCR was performed a second time for about 7 to 12 cycles using a sample-barcoded 5' primer and a J-beta primer mix. One entry per CDR3 protein results from TCRdb running MiXCR on the 5' RACE reads. Seen here are about 1.1 million distinct CDR3 sequences, around two fifths observed once, and the top ten hold around 13%. The sample was blood. The receptor set was obtained from a man aged 18 to 29 in good health.

The sample holds a few counts of this clonotype. The chain joins TRBV6-6 to TRBJ1-6, with D uncertain. The V gene's germline CDR1 is MNHNY and CDR2 SVGAGI (reference sequence). This CDR3 region has 16 residues. V lost 2 bases to trimming and J lost 7 bases, with 15 bases between them. The CDR3 loop is CASSYPPANENSPLHF. The CDR3 region has the DNA TGTGCCAGCAGTTACCCACCGGCCAACGAGAATTCACCCCTCCACTTT.

This clonotype was observed a few times. J is TRBJ2-5 and V is TRBV7-2; D gene uncertain. The CDR3 runs 13 residues. Trimming pared 2 bases from V and 1 base from J, leaving 5 bases between. Germline CDR1 is SGHTA and CDR2 is FQGNSA. This CDR3 is CASSLLAQETQYF. The CDR3 DNA is TGTGCCAGCAGCTTATTAGCCCAAGAGACCCAGTACTTC.

The J gene is TRBJ1-1, the V gene TRBV13, with TRBD1 matching 8 bases. Trimming cost V 5 bases and J 4 bases; bases outside gene matches: 12. The CDR3 is 16 amino acids. Looked up from germline, CDR1 is PRHDT and CDR2 is FYEKMQ (reference sequence). The CDR3 here is CASSRTQVDRVTEAFF. The CDR3 DNA reads TGTGCCAGCAGCCGGACTCAGGTGGACAGGGTCACTGAAGCTTTCTTT.